This T cell receptor beta chain comes out of a study of blood T cells in healthy people across ages. For the study at large: Every two T cells gave about one barcoded beta molecule via template switching.

Each sample had at least 6 million PBMCs isolated. Through a sample-barcoded 5' primer and a J-beta primer mix, a second PCR was run for roughly 6 to 12 cycles. Each CDR3 protein is one row after TCRdb ran MiXCR on the 5' RACE reads. The sample contains 920,000 or so distinct CDR3 sequences, 40% to 45% of which appear only once. CDR1 is MNHEY and CDR2 is SVGEGT in the germline V gene. This CDR3 comprises 15 residues. With V trimmed by 5 bases and J by 1 base, 7 bases remained unmatched. Sample: blood. The TCR comes from a woman aged 60 to 75 in good health. The V and J genes are TRBV6-2 or TRBV6-3 and TRBJ2-7; 8 bases line up with TRBD1. In nucleotides, the CDR3 is TGTGCCAGCAGTACCAGGGGGCTTATGTCCTACGAGCAGTACTTC. Translation: CASSTRGLMSYEQYF.